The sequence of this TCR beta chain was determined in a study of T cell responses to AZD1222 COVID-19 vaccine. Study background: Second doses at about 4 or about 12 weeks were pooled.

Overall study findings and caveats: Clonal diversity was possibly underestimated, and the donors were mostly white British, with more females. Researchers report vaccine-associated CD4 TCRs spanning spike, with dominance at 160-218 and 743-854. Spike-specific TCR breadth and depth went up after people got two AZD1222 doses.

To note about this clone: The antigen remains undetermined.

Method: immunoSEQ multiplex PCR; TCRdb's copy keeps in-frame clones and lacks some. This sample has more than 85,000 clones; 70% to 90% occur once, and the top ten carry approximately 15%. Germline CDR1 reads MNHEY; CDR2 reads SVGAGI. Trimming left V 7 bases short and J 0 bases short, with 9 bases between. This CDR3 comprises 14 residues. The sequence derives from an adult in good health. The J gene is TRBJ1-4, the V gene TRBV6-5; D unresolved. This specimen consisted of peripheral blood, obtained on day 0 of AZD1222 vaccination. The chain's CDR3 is CASILGATNEKLFF. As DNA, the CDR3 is TGTGCCAGCATCTTAGGCGCAACTAATGAAAAACTGTTTTTT.